Listed here are 28 T cell receptor beta chains from one sample, sequenced in a study of shared clonotypes between healthy human individuals. Repertoires were generated with immunoSEQ multiplex PCR, while TCRdb's copy carries only in-frame clones and drops some. The table includes 2 million to 2.5 million clones, 95% detected once. The material sequenced was naive CD4+ T cells sorted from blood. Documented subset: CD45RA+ positively selected. The source is a man aged 18 to 30 in good health.

This chain connects TRBV4-1 to TRBJ1-2; D unresolved. Germline V gives CDR1 MGHRA, CDR2 YSYEKL. CDR3 size: 15 residues. V gave up 0 bases and J gave up 5 bases, with 13 bases separating them. The CDR3 region has the DNA TGCGCCAGCAGCCAAGAAGACGGAATGGGGTATGGCTACACCTTC. Translating it yields CASSQEDGMGYGYTF.

The CDR3 reads CASSADRASYGYTF. The CDR3 DNA reads TGTGCCAGCAGTGCAGACAGGGCCTCCTATGGCTACACCTTC. The V gene is TRBV6-1, the J gene TRBJ1-2; TRBD1 aligns across 7 bases. V lost 4 bases and J lost 4; bases outside the gene matches: 6. CDR1 is MNHNS and CDR2 is SASEGT in the germline V gene. The CDR3 is 14 residues long.

As concerns this clone: The identical CDR3 is also encoded by other nucleotide sequences in the sample. This chain connects TRBV9 to TRBJ2-1; the D is unclear. The length of the CDR3 is 15 residues. The V gene lost 0 bases and the J gene lost 2 bases, with 9 bases spanning the gap. Germline V gives CDR1 SGDLS, CDR2 YYNGEE. The CDR3, as DNA: TGTGCCAGCAGCGTAGTGGGCGGTACCTACAATGAGCAGTTCTTC. Its translation is CASSVVGGTYNEQFF.

V gene TRBV2 combines with J gene TRBJ2-7, with D possibly TRBD1 on 6 matching bases. This CDR3 has 14 residues. Trimming stripped 3 bases from V and 7 bases from J, with 16 bases between. Germline V CDR1 and CDR2: SNHLY, FYNNEI. CDR3 DNA: TGTGCCAGCAGTGATGGCCAGGGGTTGGGAGAGCAGTACTTC. Amino acid sequence: CASSDGQGLGEQYF.

The chain recombines TRBV6-1 with TRBJ2-4; 8 bases fit TRBD2. With 3 bases clipped from V and 7 bases from J, the junction kept 8 bases outside the gene matches. The CDR3 consists of 15 residues. Germline V CDR1 and CDR2: MNHNS, SASEGT. CDR3 in amino acids: CASSDRGGQYNIQYF. The CDR3 DNA is TGTGCCAGCAGTGACCGGGGGGGCCAATACAACATTCAGTACTTC.

This chain links TRBV9 with TRBJ2-1, with 10 bases lining up with TRBD2. This CDR3 is 16 amino acids long. CDR1 is SGDLS, CDR2 YYNGEE, per germline. The J segment lost 3 bases and the V segment lost 0 bases, leaving 3 bases of the junction unmatched. CDR3 in DNA: TGTGCCAGCAGCGTAGAGTTAGCGGGGGGCTACAATGAGCAGTTCTTC. It specifies CASSVELAGGYNEQFF. Looking up the rest from reference TRBV9 and TRBJ2-1 gives the full variable domain: DSGVTQTPKHLITATGQRVTLRCSPRSGDLSVYWYQQSLDQGLQFLIQYYNGEERAKGNILERFSAQQFPDLHSELNLSSLELGDSALYFCASSVELAGGYNEQFFGPGTRLTVL.

The chain has TRBV5-1 and TRBJ1-6; 10 bases line up with TRBD1. V lost 4 bases and J lost 9; bases outside the gene matches: 7. The V gene's germline CDR1 is SGHRS and CDR2 YFSETQ. The CDR3 sequence is 15 residues long. The CDR3 loop reads CASSARQGASSPLHF. The CDR3 DNA is TGCGCCAGCAGCGCCCGACAGGGGGCGAGTTCACCCCTCCACTTT.

The chain couples TRBV6-1 to TRBJ1-1; no clear D gene. The germline gives CDR1 MNHNS, CDR2 SASEGT. The CDR3 spans 14 residues. Between the trimmed V and J ends, which lost 1 base and 7 bases, there was a span of 13 bases. For the CDR3, the DNA is TGTGCCAGCAGTGAAGGGATAGCCGGGCGTGAAGCTTTCTTT. It encodes CASSEGIAGREAFF.

This sequence joins TRBV10-3 and TRBJ2-3, with 11 bases identical to TRBD2. The J segment lost 0 bases and the V segment lost 0 bases, leaving 5 bases of the junction unmatched. The CDR3 is 18 amino acids. CDR1 ENHRY and CDR2 SYGVKD come from the germline V gene. This chain's CDR3 is CAISESTGTSGSTDTQYF. CDR3 sequence (DNA): TGTGCCATCAGTGAGTCGACAGGGACTAGCGGTAGCACAGATACGCAGTATTTT.

The rearrangement links TRBV6-1 to TRBJ1-5; 9 nucleotides align to TRBD1. Trimming took 4 bases from V and 2 from J; bases not matched to a gene: 15. Germline V lookup: CDR1 MNHNS, CDR2 SASEGT. The CDR3 is 19 amino acids. The DNA for the CDR3 is TGTGCCAGCAGTGGGTTCCCGGGACAGGGAGATTGGGGCAATCAGCCCCAGCATTTT. Translated, it gives CASSGFPGQGDWGNQPQHF.

The chain recombines TRBV6-1 with TRBJ1-1, with D maybe TRBD1 (5 bases). This CDR3 spans 18 amino acids. Germline loops: CDR1 MNHNS, CDR2 SASEGT. Trimming removed 2 bases at V and 1 base at J, with 20 bases between. The CDR3 region has the DNA TGTGCCAGCAGTGAAATTTCCGGGGCCCTATGGAGGAACACTGAAGCTTTCTTT. Its protein product is CASSEISGALWRNTEAFF.

This clone was detected a few times. Other DNA sequences of this sample code for an identical CDR3. This chain links TRBV7-2 with TRBJ1-5; the D is unclear. Germline CDR1 reads SGHTA; CDR2 reads FQGNSA. V lost 1 base and J lost 10, with 8 bases in between. The CDR3 runs 12 residues. CDR3 DNA sequence: TGTGCCAGCAGCTTAGTAGTAGGACCCCAGCATTTT. Translating it yields CASSLVVGPQHF.

This chain uses TRBV7-2 with TRBJ2-1, with no clear D. V was cut by 2 bases and J by 6 bases, with 5 bases left in between. In germline, CDR1 is SGHTA, CDR2 FQGNSA. This CDR3 spans 12 amino acids. CDR3 residues: CASSLYANEQFF. For the CDR3, the DNA is TGTGCCAGCAGCTTATACGCCAATGAGCAGTTCTTC.

This chain uses TRBV7-2 with TRBJ2-7; D is ambiguous. V lost 2 bases to trimming and J lost 7 bases, with 12 bases between them. There are 13 residues in the CDR3. From germline, CDR1 is SGHTA and CDR2 FQGNSA. CDR3 nucleotides: TGTGCCAGCAGCTTACCTCCGCCCGGAGAGCAGTACTTC. Amino acid sequence: CASSLPPPGEQYF.

This clone has only a few counts. V usage is TRBV2 and J usage is TRBJ1-6; 8 bases are a match to TRBD1. The CDR3 consists of 15 residues. V lost 7 bases, J lost 7 bases, and 9 bases stayed unmatched. CDR1 and CDR2 (germline): SNHLY, FYNNEI. The CDR3 protein is CASNTQGQGNSPLHF. The DNA of the CDR3 is TGTGCCAGCAATACCCAAGGACAGGGAAATTCACCCCTCCACTTT.

The V and J genes are TRBV19 and TRBJ1-1, with D uncertain. There are 13 residues in the CDR3. CDR1 is LNHDA, CDR2 SQIVND, per germline (reference sequence). The V gene lost 7 bases and the J gene lost 0 bases, with 9 bases spanning the gap. CDR3 residues: CASTAEMNTEAFF. The CDR3 region has the DNA TGTGCCAGTACAGCGGAAATGAACACTGAAGCTTTCTTT.

The chain uses TRBV5-4 and TRBJ2-2; TRBD2 agrees at 11 bases. This CDR3 comprises 17 residues. The V and J ends lost 4 bases and 4 bases, in that order; junction bases with no gene match: 9. Per the germline V gene, CDR1 is SGHNT and CDR2 is YYREEE (reference sequence). The CDR3 nucleotides read TGTGCCAGCAGCCAGTATACTAGCGGGGGAGGCACCGGGGAGCTGTTTTTT. Residues: CASSQYTSGGGTGELFF.

This clone was seen just once. The chain joins TRBV6-1 to TRBJ1-5, with TRBD1 matching 8 bases. Germline CDR1 and CDR2: MNHNS and SASEGT. The ends lost 2 bases at V and 3 bases at J; junction bases unmatched: 3. CDR3 length equals 15 residues. CDR3 sequence: CASSEYRGNNQPQHF. The CDR3 coding sequence is TGTGCCAGCAGTGAATACAGGGGGAACAATCAGCCCCAGCATTTT.

The chain couples TRBV15 to TRBJ1-4; D ambiguous. This CDR3 is built from 17 residues. Deletions cut 0 bases from V and 4 bases from J, with 15 bases between. Germline lookup yields CDR1 LNHNV and CDR2 YYDKDF (reference sequence). In nucleotides, the CDR3 is TGTGCCACCAGCAGAGATTCTACCGGGCCGCGTAATGAAAAACTGTTTTTT. As protein: CATSRDSTGPRNEKLFF.

The chain uses TRBV2 and TRBJ2-7, with D possibly being TRBD1 (6 bases). Trimming pared 11 bases from V and 0 bases from J, leaving 8 bases between. The CDR3 is 11 residues long. The germline gives CDR1 SNHLY, CDR2 FYNNEI. The CDR3, as DNA: TGTGCCCAGGGGAGCTCCTACGAGCAGTACTTC. This translates into CAQGSSYEQYF. The whole variable domain, remainder taken from reference TRBV2 and TRBJ2-7, is EPEVTQTPSHQVTQMGQEVILRCVPISNHLYFYWYRQILGQKVEFLVSFYNNEISEKSEIFDDQFSVERPDGSNFTLKIRSTKLEDSAMYFCAQGSSYEQYFGPGTRLTVT.

Turning to this clone: The sample holds other DNA sequences that translate to the same CDR3. This chain joins TRBV30 and TRBJ1-1, with D possibly matching TRBD1 (6 bases). V shed 3 bases and J shed 1 base, with 9 bases lying between them. There are 13 residues in the CDR3. Germline loops: CDR1 GTSNPN, CDR2 SVGIG (reference sequence). The CDR3 coding sequence is TGTGCCTGGAGATTAGGGGGGAACACTGAAGCTTTCTTT. Amino acids: CAWRLGGNTEAFF.

This chain joins TRBV5-1 and TRBJ1-1, with D unclear. Germline V CDR1 and CDR2: SGHRS, YFSETQ. This CDR3 has 13 amino acids. Trimming took off 4 bases at V and 10 bases at J, with 17 bases between the two ends. The CDR3 loop reads CASSQDNSGVAFF. The CDR3 DNA follows: TGCGCCAGCAGCCAAGACAACTCCGGGGTAGCTTTCTTT.

The V gene is TRBV5-1, the J gene TRBJ1-5; D is uncertain. This CDR3 is 12 amino acids long. V lost 1 base to trimming and J lost 6 bases, with 5 bases between them. CDR1 and CDR2 from the germline V gene are SGHRS and YFSETQ. CDR3 in amino acids: CASSLSGQPQHF. For the CDR3, the DNA is TGCGCCAGCAGCTTGTCAGGTCAGCCCCAGCATTTT. The variable domain in full, with the rest retrieved from reference TRBV5-1 and TRBJ1-5, is KAGVTQTPRYLIKTRGQQVTLSCSPISGHRSVSWYQQTPGQGLQFLFEYFSETQRNKGNFPGRFSGRQFSNSRSEMNVSTLELGDSALYLCASSLSGQPQHFGDGTRLSIL.

The rearrangement uses TRBV2 and TRBJ2-3; a weak D match, TRBD2 (6 bases). Germline V gene lookup returns CDR1 SNHLY and CDR2 FYNNEI. The CDR3 sequence is 13 residues long. V was clipped by 6 bases and J by 7 bases, with 14 bases between them. In DNA, the CDR3 is TGTGCCAGCAGGAGACTAGGAGCATATACGCAGTATTTT. Its protein product is CASRRLGAYTQYF.

The gene calls are TRBV6-4 and TRBJ1-5; TRBD1 might be the D (5 bases). The CDR3 has 15 amino acids. Germline V lookup: CDR1 MRHNA, CDR2 SNTAGT. V dropped 6 bases and J dropped 0 bases, with 12 bases sitting between them. CDR3 region: CASSGTGDSNQPQHF. Here the CDR3 DNA reads TGTGCCAGCAGCGGTACAGGAGATAGCAATCAGCCCCAGCATTTT.

The chain joins TRBV11-2 to TRBJ2-2; D is perhaps TRBD1 (6 bases). The CDR3 runs to 16 residues. Germline V gene sequence: CDR1 SGHAT, CDR2 FQNNGV. The V gene lost 4 bases and the J gene lost 1 base, with 13 bases spanning the gap. In nucleotides, the CDR3 is TGTGCCAGCAGCTCAACCGGGACATTGAACACCGGGGAGCTGTTTTTT. Translated, it gives CASSSTGTLNTGELFF. The complete variable domain, with remaining parts taken from reference TRBV11-2 and TRBJ2-2, reads EAGVAQSPRYKIIEKRQSVAFWCNPISGHATLYWYQQILGQGPKLLIQFQNNGVVDDSQLPKDRFSAERLKGVDSTLKIQPAKLEDSAVYLCASSSTGTLNTGELFFGEGSRLTVL.

The chain combines TRBV9 with TRBJ2-4; 12 bases agree with TRBD2. The CDR3 is 16 residues long. The germline CDR1 and CDR2 sequences are SGDLS and YYNGEE. The ends lost 0 bases at V and 7 bases at J; junction bases unmatched: 5. The CDR3 DNA follows: TGTGCCAGCAGCGTAGATACTAGCGGGAGGAATAACATTCAGTACTTC. It specifies CASSVDTSGRNNIQYF.

This chain joins TRBV30 and TRBJ1-4, with TRBD1 matching 9 bases. From germline, CDR1 is GTSNPN and CDR2 SVGIG (reference sequence). The V gene end was trimmed by 2 bases and the J gene end by 7 bases; junction bases not matched to a gene: 5. The CDR3 loop spans 14 amino acids. CDR3 nucleotides: TGTGCCTGGAGTTGGGACAGGGTGGGTGAAAAACTGTTTTTT. Its translation is CAWSWDRVGEKLFF. The full variable domain, with the rest looked up from reference TRBV30 and TRBJ1-4, is SQTIHQWPATLVQPVGSPLSLECTVEGTSNPNLYWYRQAAGRGLQLLFYSVGIGQISSEVPQNLSASRPQDRQFILSSKKLLLSDSGFYLCAWSWDRVGEKLFFGSGTQLSVL.